The T cell receptor beta chain described here comes from a study of blood T cell repertoires in COVID-19. Overall study context: The samples span acute and convalescent COVID-19 from the United States, Italy and Spain. Sample material is recorded as cDNA or gDNA derived from T cells, B-cell-depleted T cells, or PBMCs.

Profiled with immunoSEQ multiplex PCR; TCRdb holds only in-frame clones, not every one. The sample gives just under 150,000 clones, roughly 84% of which show up once; over 2.5% is in the top ten. The germline V gene has CDR1 MGHRA and CDR2 YSYEKL. V shed 5 bases and J shed 7 bases, with 17 bases lying between them. The CDR3 consists of 14 residues. The TCR was taken from a human donor with acute or convalescent COVID-19. The donor label of this sample is uncertain. The chain combines TRBV4-1 with TRBJ1-2; perhaps TRBD1 as D (5 bases). Sequenced: peripheral blood. In DNA form, the CDR3 reads TGCGCCAGCAGCTTTACTCGGACAAGCCTTGGCTACACCTTC. This codes for CASSFTRTSLGYTF.